This T cell receptor beta chain came from a study of blood T cell repertoires in COVID-19. Germline loops: CDR1 SGHRS, CDR2 YFSETQ. Trimming cost V 0 bases and J 3 bases, with 13 bases left between them. The CDR3 extends over 15 amino acids. This table comes from immunoSEQ multiplex PCR, and its TCRdb copy is limited to in-frame clones, with some not included. The data contain under 150,000 clones, roughly 84% of them singletons. In terms of age and location, participants ranged from about 18 to 89 years and lived in about two dozen US areas. The material sequenced was PBMCs or T cells enriched from blood (not recorded which). V and J are TRBV5-1 and TRBJ2-7; D is possibly TRBD1 (6 bases). The source of this sequence is a man in his forties or fifties in a cohort exposed to, infected with or recovered from COVID-19 (not recorded which). The CDR3 nucleotides read TGCGCCAGCAGCTTGGATACAGGGAGTCGCTACGAGCAGTACTTC. Translating it yields CASSLDTGSRYEQYF.